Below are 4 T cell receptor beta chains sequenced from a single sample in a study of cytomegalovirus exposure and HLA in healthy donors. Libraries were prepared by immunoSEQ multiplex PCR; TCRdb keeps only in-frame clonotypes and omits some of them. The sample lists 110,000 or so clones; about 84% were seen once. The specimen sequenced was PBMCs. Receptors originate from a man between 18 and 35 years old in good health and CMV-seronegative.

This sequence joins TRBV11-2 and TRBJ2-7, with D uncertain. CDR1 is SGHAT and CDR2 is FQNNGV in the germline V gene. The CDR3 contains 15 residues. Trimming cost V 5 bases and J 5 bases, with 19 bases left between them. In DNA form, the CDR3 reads TGTGCCAGCAGCCAGGATCTTCCCAGCCGCGACGAGCAGTACTTC. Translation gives CASSQDLPSRDEQYF.

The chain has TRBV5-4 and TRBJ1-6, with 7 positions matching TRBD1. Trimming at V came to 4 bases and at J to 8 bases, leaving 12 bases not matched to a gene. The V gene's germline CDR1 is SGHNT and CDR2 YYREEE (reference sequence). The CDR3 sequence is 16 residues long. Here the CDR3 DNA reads TGTGCCAGCAGCGGTGGGTCAGGGGGATCCCATTCACCCCTCCACTTT. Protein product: CASSGGSGGSHSPLHF. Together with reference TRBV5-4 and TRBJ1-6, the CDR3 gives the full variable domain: ETGVTQSPTHLIKTRGQQVTLRCSSQSGHNTVSWYQQALGQGPQFIFQYYREEENGRGNFPPRFSGLQFPNYSSELNVNALELDDSALYLCASSGGSGGSHSPLHFGNGTRLTVT.

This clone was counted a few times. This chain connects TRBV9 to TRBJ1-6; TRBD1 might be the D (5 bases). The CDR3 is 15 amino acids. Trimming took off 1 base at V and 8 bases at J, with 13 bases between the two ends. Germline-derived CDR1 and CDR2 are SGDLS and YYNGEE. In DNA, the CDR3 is TGTGCCAGCAGCGTACGGGCAGGGTCGGATTCACCCCTCCACTTT. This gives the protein CASSVRAGSDSPLHF.

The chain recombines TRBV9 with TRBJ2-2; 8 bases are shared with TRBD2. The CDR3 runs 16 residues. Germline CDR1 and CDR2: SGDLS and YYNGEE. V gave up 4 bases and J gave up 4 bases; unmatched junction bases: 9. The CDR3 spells CASSSGGGRGTGELFF. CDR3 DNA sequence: TGTGCCAGCAGCTCGGGCGGGGGGCGCGGCACCGGGGAGCTGTTTTTT.